The T cell receptor (beta chain) under discussion was sequenced for a study of T-cell reconstitution after alpha-beta-depleted transplantation in children (dated by TCRdb to the mid-2010s). With regard to the full study: Using TCR repertoire profiling, the study followed T-cell immune reconstitution in a quantitative way in children after TCRalphabeta/CD19-depleted allogeneic hematopoietic cell transplantation.

About this clonotype itself: This receptor's antigen is unknown. No quality values exist for individual bases; no much larger clone is one base distant.

What the research found in general, with its limitations: The apparently early alphabetaT-cell count recovery about two months after transplant was reportedly dependent on only several hundred rapidly expanded clones derived from non-depleted graft cells. Over subsequent months, a decline in hyperexpanded clone frequencies was noted, and after one year, T-cell counts and TCRbeta diversity were mostly ascribed to newly produced T cells. In some patients, the high TCRbeta diversity seen at day 60 was put down to recipient T cells and intrathymic progenitors that had survived conditioning.

Reading the label with the study, this specimen's treatment or condition is: allogeneic hematopoietic cell transplantation with graft depleted of TCRalphabeta T cells and CD19 B cells. The children who served as transplant recipients had been given grafts of TCRalphabeta/CD19-depleted allogeneic hematopoietic cells. Receptor libraries were prepared by PCR. Sequencing instrument: Illumina HiSeq 2500. TCR library preparation used molecular barcoding, with unique molecular identifiers applied to normalize quantification of the TCRbeta repertoire. TCRdb handled the public reads itself, with Q25 trimming in fastp and clone calling in MiXCR, and kept productive beta chains. Each entry merges the rows of one CDR3 protein and shows their most common DNA and genes. The table for this sample lists 550,000 to 600,000 distinct CDR3 sequences; around 23% of them were counted only once. The ten most abundant clones make up 11% to 15% of the sample.

The CDR3 contains 14 residues, cysteine and phenylalanine counted. Only CDR3 DNA is held: 42 bases, read in frame from base 1. The CDR1 and CDR2 encoded by the germline V gene (reference sequence) are DFQATT and SNEGSKA. V is shortened by 6 bases, J by 1 base, and the region joining them spans 15 bases. This clonotype originated in a boy in the first two years of life who had a stem cell transplant for acute myeloid leukemia, so the T cells may come from the graft donor. Recombination joined TRBV20-1 with TRBJ1-1; TRBD1 is a possible D gene, resting on 5 matching bases. Sequencing was performed on PBMCs, mostly from graft donor cells, taken 360 days after TCRalphabeta/CD19-depleted stem cell transplant. The CDR3 here reads CSAPRDGGNTEAFF. The bases read TGCAGTGCCCCCCGTGACGGGGGGAACACTGAAGCTTTCTTT.